In its sample, the clone carrying this T cell receptor (beta chain) was seen a few times. Its antigen is as yet unknown. This record belongs to a study of response to subunit inactivated influenza vaccine. Study-wide results and caveats: The authors suggested that few new T cells are recruited per seasonal influenza vaccination.

One entry per CDR3 protein results from TCRdb running MiXCR on the RT-PCR reads. Among fewer than 650,000 distinct CDR3 sequences listed, roughly 13% were seen once. The germline V and J ends were trimmed by 3 bases and 0 bases, with 9 bases remaining between them. Germline CDR1 is DFQATT and CDR2 is SNEGSKA (reference sequence). The CDR3 runs 14 residues. Sequenced here: PBMCs from blood, sampled more than 35 days after vaccination. The sequence came from a man aged 45-65 years who received an inactivated influenza vaccine. This chain connects TRBV20-1 to TRBJ1-5; D remains ambiguous. In DNA, the CDR3 is TGCAGTGCTAGTATTTTCCGTAGCAATCAGCCCCAGCATTTT. Encoded protein: CSASIFRSNQPQHF.